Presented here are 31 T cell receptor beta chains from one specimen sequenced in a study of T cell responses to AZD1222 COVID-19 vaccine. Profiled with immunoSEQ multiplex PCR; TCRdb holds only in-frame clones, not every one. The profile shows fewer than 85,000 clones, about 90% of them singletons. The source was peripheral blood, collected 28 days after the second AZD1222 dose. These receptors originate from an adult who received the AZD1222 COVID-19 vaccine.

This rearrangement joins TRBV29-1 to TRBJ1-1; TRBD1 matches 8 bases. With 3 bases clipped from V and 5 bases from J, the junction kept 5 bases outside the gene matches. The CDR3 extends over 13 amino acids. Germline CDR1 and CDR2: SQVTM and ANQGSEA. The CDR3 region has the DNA TGCAGCGTTGACACAGGGGGGTGGACTGAAGCTTTCTTT. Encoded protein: CSVDTGGWTEAFF.

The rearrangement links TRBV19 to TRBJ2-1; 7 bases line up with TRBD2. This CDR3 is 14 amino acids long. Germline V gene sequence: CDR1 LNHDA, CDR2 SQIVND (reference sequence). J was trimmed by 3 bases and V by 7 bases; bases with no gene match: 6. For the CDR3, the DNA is TGTGCCAGTAAGGACGAGCGGGGCTACAATGAGCAGTTCTTC. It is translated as CASKDERGYNEQFF.

The CDR3 here is CASKGQGSGDGYTF. CDR3 DNA: TGTGCCAGCAAAGGACAGGGCTCGGGGGATGGCTACACCTTC. The rearrangement links TRBV6-4 to TRBJ1-2; 8 positions agree with TRBD1. Per germline, CDR1 MRHNA and CDR2 SNTAGT. V was clipped by 7 bases and J by 6 bases; unmatched bases: 10. CDR3 length: 14 amino acids.

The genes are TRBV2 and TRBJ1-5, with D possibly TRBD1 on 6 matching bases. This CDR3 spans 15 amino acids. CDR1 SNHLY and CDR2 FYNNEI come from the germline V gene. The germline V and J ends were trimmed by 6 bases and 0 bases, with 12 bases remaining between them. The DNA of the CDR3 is TGTGCCAGCAGGACAGGACCTTATAGCAATCAGCCCCAGCATTTT. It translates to CASRTGPYSNQPQHF.

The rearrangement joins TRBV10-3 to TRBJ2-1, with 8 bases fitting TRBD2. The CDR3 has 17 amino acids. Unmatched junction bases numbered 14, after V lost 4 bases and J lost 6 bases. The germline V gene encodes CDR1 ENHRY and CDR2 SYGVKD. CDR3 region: CAISAVSGRAVPNEQFF. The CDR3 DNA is TGTGCCATCAGTGCGGTTTCCGGGAGGGCCGTTCCCAATGAGCAGTTCTTC.

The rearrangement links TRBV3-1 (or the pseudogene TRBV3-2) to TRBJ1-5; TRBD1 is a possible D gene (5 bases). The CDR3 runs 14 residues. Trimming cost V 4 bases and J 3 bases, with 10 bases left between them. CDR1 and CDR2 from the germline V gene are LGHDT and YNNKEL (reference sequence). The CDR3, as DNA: TGTGCCAGCAGCCTTCGGGGCATCAATCAGCCCCAGCATTTT. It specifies CASSLRGINQPQHF.

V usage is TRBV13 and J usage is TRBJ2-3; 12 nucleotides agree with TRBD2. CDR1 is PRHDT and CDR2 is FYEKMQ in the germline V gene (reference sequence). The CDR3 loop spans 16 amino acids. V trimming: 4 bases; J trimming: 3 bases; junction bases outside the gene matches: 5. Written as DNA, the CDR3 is TGTGCCAGCAGCTCCCTAGCGGGAGGGTCGACAGATACGCAGTATTTT. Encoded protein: CASSSLAGGSTDTQYF. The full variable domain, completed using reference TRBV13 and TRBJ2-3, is AAGVIQSPRHLIKEKRETATLKCYPIPRHDTVYWYQQGPGQDPQFLISFYEKMQSDKGSIPDRFSAQQFSDYHSELNMSSLELGDSALYFCASSSLAGGSTDTQYFGPGTRLTVL.

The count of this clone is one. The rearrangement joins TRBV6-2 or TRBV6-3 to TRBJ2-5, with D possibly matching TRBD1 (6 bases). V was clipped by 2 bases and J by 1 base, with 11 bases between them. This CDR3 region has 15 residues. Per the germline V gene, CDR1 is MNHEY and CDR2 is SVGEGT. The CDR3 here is CASSYTGTTQETQYF. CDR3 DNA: TGTGCCAGCAGTTACACGGGGACAACCCAAGAGACCCAGTACTTC.

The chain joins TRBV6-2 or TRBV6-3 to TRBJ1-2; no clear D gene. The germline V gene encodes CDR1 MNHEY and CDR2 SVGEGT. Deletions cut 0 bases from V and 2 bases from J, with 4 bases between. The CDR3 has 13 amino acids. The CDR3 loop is CASSYSGNYGYTF. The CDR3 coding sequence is TGTGCCAGCAGTTACTCGGGCAACTATGGCTACACCTTC.

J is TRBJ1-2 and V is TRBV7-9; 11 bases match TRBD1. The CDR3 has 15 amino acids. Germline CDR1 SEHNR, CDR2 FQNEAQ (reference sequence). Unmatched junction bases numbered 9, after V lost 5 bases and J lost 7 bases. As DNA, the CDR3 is TGTGCCAGCAGCGCTAACGGGGACAGGGGGTTTGGCTACACCTTC. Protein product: CASSANGDRGFGYTF.

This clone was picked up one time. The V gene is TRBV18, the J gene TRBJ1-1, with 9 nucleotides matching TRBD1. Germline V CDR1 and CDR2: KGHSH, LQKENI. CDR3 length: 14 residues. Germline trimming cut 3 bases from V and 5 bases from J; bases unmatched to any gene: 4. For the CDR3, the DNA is TGTGCCAGCTCACCTGGACAGGGGAGGACTGAAGCTTTCTTT. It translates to CASSPGQGRTEAFF.

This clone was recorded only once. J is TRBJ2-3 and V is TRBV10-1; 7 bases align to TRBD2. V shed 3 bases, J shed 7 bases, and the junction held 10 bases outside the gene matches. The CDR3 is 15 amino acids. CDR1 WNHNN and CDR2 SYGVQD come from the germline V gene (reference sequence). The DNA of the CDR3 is TGCGCCAGCAGTGACCTCGGACTAGGGCAAAATACGCAGTATTTT. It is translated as CASSDLGLGQNTQYF.

The CDR3 loop reads CASSQERGRNTEAFF. For the CDR3, the DNA is TGCGCCAGCAGCCAAGAACGGGGACGGAACACTGAAGCTTTCTTT. J is TRBJ1-1 and V is TRBV4-1; maybe TRBD1 (5 bases). The V gene's germline CDR1 is MGHRA and CDR2 YSYEKL. The CDR3 length is 15 residues. Trimming took off 0 bases at V and 1 base at J, with 9 bases between the two ends.

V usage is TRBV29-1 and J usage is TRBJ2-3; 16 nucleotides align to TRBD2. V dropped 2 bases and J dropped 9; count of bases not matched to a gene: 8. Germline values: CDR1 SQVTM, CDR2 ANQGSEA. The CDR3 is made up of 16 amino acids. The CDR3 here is CSVELGTSGRVRTQYF. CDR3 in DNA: TGCAGCGTTGAACTAGGGACTAGCGGGAGGGTGCGGACGCAGTATTTT.

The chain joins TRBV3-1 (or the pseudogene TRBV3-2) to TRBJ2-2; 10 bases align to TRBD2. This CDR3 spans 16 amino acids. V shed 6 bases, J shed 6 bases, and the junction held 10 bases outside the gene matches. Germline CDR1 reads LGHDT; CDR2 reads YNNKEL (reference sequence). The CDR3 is CASRISSGREAGELFF. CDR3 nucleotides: TGTGCCAGCAGGATTTCTAGCGGGAGAGAGGCCGGGGAGCTGTTTTTT.

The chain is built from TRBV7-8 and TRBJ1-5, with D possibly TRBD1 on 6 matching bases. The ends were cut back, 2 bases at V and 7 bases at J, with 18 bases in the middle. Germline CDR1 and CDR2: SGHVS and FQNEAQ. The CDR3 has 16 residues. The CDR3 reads CASSLILQGLSQPQHF. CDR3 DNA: TGTGCCAGCAGCTTAATACTACAGGGATTGAGCCAGCCCCAGCATTTT. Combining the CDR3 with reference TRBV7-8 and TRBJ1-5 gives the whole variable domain GAGVSQSPRYKVAKRGQDVALRCDPISGHVSLFWYQQALGQGPEFLTYFQNEAQLDKSGLPSDRFFAERPEGSVSTLKIQRTQQEDSAVYLCASSLILQGLSQPQHFGDGTRLSIL.

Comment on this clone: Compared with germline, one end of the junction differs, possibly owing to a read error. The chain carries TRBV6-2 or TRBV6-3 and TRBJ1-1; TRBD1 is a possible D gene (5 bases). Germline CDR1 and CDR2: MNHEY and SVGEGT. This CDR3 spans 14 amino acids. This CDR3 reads CASSYPGGNAEAFF. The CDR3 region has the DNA TGTGCCAGCAGTTACCCCGGGGGGAACGCTGAAGCTTTCTTT.

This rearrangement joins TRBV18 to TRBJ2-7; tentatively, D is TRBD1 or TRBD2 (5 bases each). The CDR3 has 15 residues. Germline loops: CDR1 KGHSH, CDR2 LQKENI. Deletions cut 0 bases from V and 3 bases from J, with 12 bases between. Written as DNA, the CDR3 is TGTGCCAGCTCACCACCGTTCGGGACGAACTACGAGCAGTACTTC. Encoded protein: CASSPPFGTNYEQYF.

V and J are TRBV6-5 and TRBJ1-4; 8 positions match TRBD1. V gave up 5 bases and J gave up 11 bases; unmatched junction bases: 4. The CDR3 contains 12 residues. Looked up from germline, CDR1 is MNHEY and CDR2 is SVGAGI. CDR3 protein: CASSPDREKLFF. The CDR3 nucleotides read TGTGCCAGCAGTCCGGACAGGGAGAAACTGTTTTTT.

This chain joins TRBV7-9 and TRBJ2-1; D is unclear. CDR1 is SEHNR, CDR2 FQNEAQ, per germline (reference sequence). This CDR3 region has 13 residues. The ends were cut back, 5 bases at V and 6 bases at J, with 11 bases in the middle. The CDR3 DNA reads TGTGCCAGCAGCCGAGTTACTGGCAATGAGCAGTTCTTC. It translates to CASSRVTGNEQFF.

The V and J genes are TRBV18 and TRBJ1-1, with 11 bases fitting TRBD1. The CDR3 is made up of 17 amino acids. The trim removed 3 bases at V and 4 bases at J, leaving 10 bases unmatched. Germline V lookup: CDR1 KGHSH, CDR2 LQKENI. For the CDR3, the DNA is TGTGCCAGCTCACCTAGGGACAGGGGGTCCGGAGGCACTGAAGCTTTCTTT. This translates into CASSPRDRGSGGTEAFF.

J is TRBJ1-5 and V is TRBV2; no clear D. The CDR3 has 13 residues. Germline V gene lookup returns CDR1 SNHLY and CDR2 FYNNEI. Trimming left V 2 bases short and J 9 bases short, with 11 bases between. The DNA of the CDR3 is TGTGCCAGCAGTGAACGAACCCAACGGCCCCAGCATTTT. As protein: CASSERTQRPQHF.

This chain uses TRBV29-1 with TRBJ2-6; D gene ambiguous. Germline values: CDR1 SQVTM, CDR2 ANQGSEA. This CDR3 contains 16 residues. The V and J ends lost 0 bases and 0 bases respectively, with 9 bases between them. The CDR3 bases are TGCAGCGTTGAAGATCGCCCGAGCTCTGGGGCCAACGTCCTGACTTTC. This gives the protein CSVEDRPSSGANVLTF.

Here the CDR3 reads CAWSVLRGADGYTF. The CDR3, as DNA: TGTGCCTGGAGTGTTCTCAGGGGGGCGGATGGCTACACCTTC. The chain has TRBV30 and TRBJ1-2; 7 bases align to TRBD1. Germline V gene lookup returns CDR1 GTSNPN and CDR2 SVGIG (reference sequence). The CDR3 runs to 14 residues. V lost 0 bases, J lost 6 bases, and 7 bases stayed unmatched.

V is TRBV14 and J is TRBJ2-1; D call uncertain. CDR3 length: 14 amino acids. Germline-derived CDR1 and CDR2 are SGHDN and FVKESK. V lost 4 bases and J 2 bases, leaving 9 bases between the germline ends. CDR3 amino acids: CASSPLGPYNEQFF. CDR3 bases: TGTGCCAGCAGCCCCCTAGGGCCCTACAATGAGCAGTTCTTC.

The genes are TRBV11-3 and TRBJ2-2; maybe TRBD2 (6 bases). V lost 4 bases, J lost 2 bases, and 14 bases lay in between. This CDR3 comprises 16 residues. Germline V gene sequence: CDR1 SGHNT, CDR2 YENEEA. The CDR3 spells CASSSLVGGNTGELFF. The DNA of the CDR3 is TGTGCCAGCAGCTCCCTAGTCGGGGGTAACACCGGGGAGCTGTTTTTT.

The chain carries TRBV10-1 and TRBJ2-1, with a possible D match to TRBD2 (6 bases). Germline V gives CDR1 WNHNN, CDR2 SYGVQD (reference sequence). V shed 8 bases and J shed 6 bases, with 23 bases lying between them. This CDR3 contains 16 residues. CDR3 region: CASQSSSGVRGNEQFF. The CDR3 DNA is TGCGCCAGCCAGTCCTCGTCGGGAGTTCGGGGCAATGAGCAGTTCTTC.

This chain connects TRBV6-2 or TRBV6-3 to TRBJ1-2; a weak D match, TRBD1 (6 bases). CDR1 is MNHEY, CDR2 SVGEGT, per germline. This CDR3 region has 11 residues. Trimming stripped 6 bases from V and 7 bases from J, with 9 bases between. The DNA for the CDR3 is TGTGCCAGCAGCCAGGGGAGTGGCTACACCTTC. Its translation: CASSQGSGYTF.

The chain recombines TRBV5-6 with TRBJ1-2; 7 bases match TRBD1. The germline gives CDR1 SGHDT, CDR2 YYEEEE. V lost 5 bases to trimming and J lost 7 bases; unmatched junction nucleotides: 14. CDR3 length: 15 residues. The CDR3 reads CASRPRGRGGGGYTF. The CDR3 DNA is TGTGCCAGCAGACCCAGAGGCAGGGGGGGCGGTGGCTACACCTTC. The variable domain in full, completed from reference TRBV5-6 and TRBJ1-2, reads DAGVTQSPTHLIKTRGQQVTLRCSPKSGHDTVSWYQQALGQGPQFIFQYYEEEERQRGNFPDRFSGHQFPNYSSELNVNALLLGDSALYLCASRPRGRGGGGYTFGSGTRLTVV.

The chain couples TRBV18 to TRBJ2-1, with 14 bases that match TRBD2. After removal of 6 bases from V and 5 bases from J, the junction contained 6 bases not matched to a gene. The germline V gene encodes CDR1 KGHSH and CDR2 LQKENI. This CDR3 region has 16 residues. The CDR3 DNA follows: TGTGCCAGCTCGTCCCGGACTAGCGGGAGGAACAATGAGCAGTTCTTC. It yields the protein CASSSRTSGRNNEQFF. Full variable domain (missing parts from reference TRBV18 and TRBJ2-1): NAGVMQNPRHLVRRRGQEARLRCSPMKGHSHVYWYRQLPEEGLKFMVYLQKENIIDESGMPKERFSAEFPKEGPSILRIQQVVRGDSAAYFCASSSRTSGRNNEQFFGPGTRLTVL.

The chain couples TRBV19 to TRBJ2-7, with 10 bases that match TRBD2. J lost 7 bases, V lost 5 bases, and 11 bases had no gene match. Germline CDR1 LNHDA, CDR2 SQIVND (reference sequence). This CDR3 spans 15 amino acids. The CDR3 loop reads CASSGASGRWGEQYF. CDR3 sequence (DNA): TGTGCCAGTAGTGGGGCTAGCGGGAGATGGGGGGAGCAGTACTTC.